This TCR beta chain appears in the sequencing data of a study of blood T cell repertoires in COVID-19. Study background: Samples taken during acute and convalescent COVID-19 were collected in the United States, Italy and Spain. Nucleic acid was either cDNA or gDNA, and it came from T cells, B-cell-depleted T cells, or PBMCs.

This clone was observed a single time. In the study's own analysis: Reference gene primer amplification gave nucleated cell count estimates. TCRdb's copy holds only in-frame clones and misses some; the assay was immunoSEQ multiplex PCR. V and J calls and clone size are copied from that table; D and trimming were computed from the DNA. The sample contains some 180,000 clones, around 80% of which appear only once. Germline V gives CDR1 SGHAT, CDR2 FQDESV (reference sequence). The germline V and J ends were trimmed by 5 bases and 5 bases, with 12 bases remaining between them. The CDR3 loop spans 13 amino acids.

J is TRBJ2-5 and V is TRBV11-1; a possible D gene is TRBD2 (5 bases). The sequenced material came from peripheral blood. The source of this sequence is a man aged 60-69 years with acute or convalescent COVID-19. CDR3: CASSPRGGETQYF. DNA of the CDR3: TGTGCCAGCAGCCCCCGGGGTGGGGAGACCCAGTACTTC.